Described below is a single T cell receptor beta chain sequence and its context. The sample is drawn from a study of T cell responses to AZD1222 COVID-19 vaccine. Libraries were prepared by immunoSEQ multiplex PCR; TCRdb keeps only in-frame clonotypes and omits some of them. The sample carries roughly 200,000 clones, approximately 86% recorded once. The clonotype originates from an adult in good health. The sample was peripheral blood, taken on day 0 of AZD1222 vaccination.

The CDR3 nucleotides read TGTGCCAGCAGCTTAGTTTTCAGGGGCCCCACCGGGGAGCTGTTTTTT. It codes for CASSLVFRGPTGELFF. This chain joins TRBV11-2 and TRBJ2-2; TRBD1 might be the D (6 bases). Germline assignment: CDR1 SGHAT and CDR2 FQNNGV. The CDR3 loop spans 16 amino acids. Trimming left V 1 base short and J 4 bases short, with 13 bases between.